The rows below give T cell receptor beta chains drawn from one sample of a study of blood T cell repertoires in COVID-19. The assay was immunoSEQ multiplex PCR, and TCRdb's table has in-frame clones only and misses some. The table lists roughly 150,000 clones, under 90% of them singletons. The sequenced sample was PBMCs or T cells enriched from blood (not recorded which). These receptors were taken from a young woman who had been exposed to COVID-19. Each CDR3 is given without its conserved first and last residue.

CDR3aa	v_gene	j_gene
ASSLGIRLAGDEQF	TRBV5-5	TRBJ2-1
ASTLRTKGEAF	TRBV5-8	TRBJ1-1
ASSSLASSYNEQF	TRBV5-1	TRBJ2-1
ASSQVDSSYEQY	TRBV3-1/TRBV3-2	TRBJ2-7
ASSLGGSGGQYPEAF	TRBV27	TRBJ1-1
ASQRTVTDTQY	TRBV2	TRBJ2-3
ASSAGAGVYEQF	TRBV9	TRBJ2-1
ASSVEAGTYNEQF	TRBV9	TRBJ2-1
SVEIGRVYGYT	TRBV29-1	TRBJ1-2
ASIPGPGQTRTDTQY	TRBV28	TRBJ2-3
AISPGTGAPGANVLT	TRBV10-3	TRBJ2-6
ASSQDLAGGSYEQY	TRBV4-1	TRBJ2-7
ASSPGTTYNEQF	TRBV5-8	TRBJ2-1
ASSAQGRLF	TRBV9	TRBJ2-1
ASSRGGLMNTEAF	TRBV14	TRBJ1-1
ASSPRGIHEQY	TRBV12-3/TRBV12-4	TRBJ2-7
ASSNEGDRAPGEQY	TRBV21-1	TRBJ2-7
ATSRDLAGGSTSTDTQY	TRBV15	TRBJ2-3
ASSIAATSLHSSYEQY	TRBV19	TRBJ2-7
ASSLAGSVNTEAF	TRBV11-3	TRBJ1-1
ASSLGTGVRTEAF	TRBV27	TRBJ1-1
ASSYSSNEQY	TRBV6-5	TRBJ2-7
ASQAPERSYEQY	TRBV19	TRBJ2-7
ASSDEGHIEQY	TRBV25-1	TRBJ2-7
AWSVSGNEQY	TRBV30	TRBJ2-7
ATPGTGDSNYGYT	TRBV24-1	TRBJ1-2
ASSEMPEAQY	TRBV6-1	TRBJ2-5
ASSQASWDRAGELF	TRBV3-1/TRBV3-2	TRBJ2-2
ASSLSRVRTDTQY	TRBV27	TRBJ2-3
ASSSSGTESYEQY	TRBV5-6	TRBJ2-7
ASRPGQGQAGELF	TRBV19	TRBJ2-2
ASSPQGVTEAF	TRBV7-9	TRBJ1-1
SARSYEQY	TRBV20-1	TRBJ2-7
ASSFLGASTEAF	TRBV7-8	TRBJ1-1